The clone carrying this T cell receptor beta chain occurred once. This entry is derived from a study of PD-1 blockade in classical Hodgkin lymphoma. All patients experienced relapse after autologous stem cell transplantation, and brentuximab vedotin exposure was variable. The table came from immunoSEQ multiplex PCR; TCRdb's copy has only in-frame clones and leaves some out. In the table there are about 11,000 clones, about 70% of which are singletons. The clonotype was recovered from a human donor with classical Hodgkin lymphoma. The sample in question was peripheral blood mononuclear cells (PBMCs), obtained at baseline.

CDR3 sequence (DNA): TGTGCCACCCGGGACAGAGCCACAGATACGCAGTATTTT. Its protein is CATRDRATDTQYF. This chain joins TRBV15 and TRBJ2-3; 7 nucleotides line up with TRBD1. Germline V gene data show CDR1 as LNHNV and CDR2 as YYDKDF (reference sequence). The CDR3 consists of 13 residues. V lost 8 bases, J lost 2 bases, and 4 bases stayed unmatched.